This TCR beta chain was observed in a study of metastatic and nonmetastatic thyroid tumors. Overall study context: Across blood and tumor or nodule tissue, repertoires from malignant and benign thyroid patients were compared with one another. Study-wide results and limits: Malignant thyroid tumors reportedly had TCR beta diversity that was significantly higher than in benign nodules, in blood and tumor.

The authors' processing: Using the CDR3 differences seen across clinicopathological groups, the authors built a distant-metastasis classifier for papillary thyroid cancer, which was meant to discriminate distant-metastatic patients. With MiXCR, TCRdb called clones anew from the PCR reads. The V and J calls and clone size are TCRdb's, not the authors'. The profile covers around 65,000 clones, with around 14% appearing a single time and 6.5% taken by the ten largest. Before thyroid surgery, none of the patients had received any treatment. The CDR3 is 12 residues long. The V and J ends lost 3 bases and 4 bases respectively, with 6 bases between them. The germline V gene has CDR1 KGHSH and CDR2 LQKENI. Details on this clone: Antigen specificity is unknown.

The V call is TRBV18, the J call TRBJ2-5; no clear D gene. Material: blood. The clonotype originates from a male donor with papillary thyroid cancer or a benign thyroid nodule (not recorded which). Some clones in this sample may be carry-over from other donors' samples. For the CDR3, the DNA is TGTGCCAGCTCACCGCCGGTAGAGACCCAGTACTTC. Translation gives CASSPPVETQYF.